This T cell receptor beta chain derives from a study of cytomegalovirus exposure and HLA in healthy donors. Study-wide context: The Caucasian-associated ancestry cluster held around 76% of roughly 400 genotyped donors. Study findings and constraints: The authors listed about 170 TCR beta chains as cytomegalovirus-associated. About 87% or about 30% of the time was how often most TCR beta V segments were productive, according to an earlier analysis.

A note on this clone: Antigen specificity is unknown.

CDR1 and CDR2 (germline): MNHEY, SMNVEV (reference sequence). The ends lost 5 bases at V and 10 bases at J; junction bases unmatched: 6. CDR3 size: 14 residues. The PCR ran on 60 Vbeta and 13 Jbeta primers. Sequencing was performed with immunoSEQ multiplex PCR; in TCRdb, only in-frame clones are kept and a portion is missing. The repertoire holds 180,000 or so clones, with 75% to 85% as singletons. Although they were nominally healthy when sampled, donors likely had unrecorded immune exposures. The TCR sequence derives from a man between 18 and 35 years old in good health and CMV-seronegative. Sequencing input: PBMCs. The V and J genes are TRBV27 and TRBJ2-1; 12 positions match TRBD1. The CDR3 is CASSPGTGGIEQFF. CDR3 nucleotides: TGTGCCAGCAGTCCCGGGACAGGGGGCATAGAGCAGTTCTTC.